Reported below is one T cell receptor (beta chain). The data derive from a study of blood T cell repertoires in COVID-19. Background on the study: Acute and convalescent COVID-19 specimens originated in the United States, Italy and Spain.

V dropped 0 bases and J dropped 4; count of bases not matched to a gene: 8. The CDR3 spans 16 residues. Germline assignment: CDR1 SGHAT and CDR2 FQNNGV. Authors' methods: How many nucleated cells were present was estimated from reference gene primer amplification. Clones were sequenced by immunoSEQ multiplex PCR, and TCRdb holds only the in-frame ones, with some missing. That table furnishes V, J and clone size, whereas the DNA furnished D and trimming. This sample carries 300,000 to 400,000 clones, 88% of them seen once, and the ten largest clones take 1.5% to 2%. Sequenced sample: peripheral blood. This chain joins TRBV11-2 and TRBJ2-7; 8 bases are a match to TRBD2. The receptor comes from a woman aged 25 to 39 with COVID-19, enrolled during active disease. The CDR3 reads CASSLDRGGPLYEQYF. The CDR3 nucleotides read TGTGCCAGCAGCTTAGATCGGGGGGGGCCTCTTTACGAGCAGTACTTC.